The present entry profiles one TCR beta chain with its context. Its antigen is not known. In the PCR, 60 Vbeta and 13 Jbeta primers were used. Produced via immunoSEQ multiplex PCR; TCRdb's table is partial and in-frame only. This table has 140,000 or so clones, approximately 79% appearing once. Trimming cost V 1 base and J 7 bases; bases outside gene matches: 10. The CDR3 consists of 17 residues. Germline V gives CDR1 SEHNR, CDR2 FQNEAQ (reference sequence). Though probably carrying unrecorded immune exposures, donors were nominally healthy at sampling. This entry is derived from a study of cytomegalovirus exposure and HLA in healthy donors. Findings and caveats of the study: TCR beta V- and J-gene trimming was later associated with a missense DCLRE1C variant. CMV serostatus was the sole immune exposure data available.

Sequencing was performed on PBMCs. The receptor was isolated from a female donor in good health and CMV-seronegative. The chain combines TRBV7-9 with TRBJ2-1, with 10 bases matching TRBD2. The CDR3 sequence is CASSLGAGGPSLNEQFF. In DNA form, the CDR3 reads TGTGCCAGCAGCTTAGGAGCGGGAGGGCCTAGTCTAAATGAGCAGTTCTTC.